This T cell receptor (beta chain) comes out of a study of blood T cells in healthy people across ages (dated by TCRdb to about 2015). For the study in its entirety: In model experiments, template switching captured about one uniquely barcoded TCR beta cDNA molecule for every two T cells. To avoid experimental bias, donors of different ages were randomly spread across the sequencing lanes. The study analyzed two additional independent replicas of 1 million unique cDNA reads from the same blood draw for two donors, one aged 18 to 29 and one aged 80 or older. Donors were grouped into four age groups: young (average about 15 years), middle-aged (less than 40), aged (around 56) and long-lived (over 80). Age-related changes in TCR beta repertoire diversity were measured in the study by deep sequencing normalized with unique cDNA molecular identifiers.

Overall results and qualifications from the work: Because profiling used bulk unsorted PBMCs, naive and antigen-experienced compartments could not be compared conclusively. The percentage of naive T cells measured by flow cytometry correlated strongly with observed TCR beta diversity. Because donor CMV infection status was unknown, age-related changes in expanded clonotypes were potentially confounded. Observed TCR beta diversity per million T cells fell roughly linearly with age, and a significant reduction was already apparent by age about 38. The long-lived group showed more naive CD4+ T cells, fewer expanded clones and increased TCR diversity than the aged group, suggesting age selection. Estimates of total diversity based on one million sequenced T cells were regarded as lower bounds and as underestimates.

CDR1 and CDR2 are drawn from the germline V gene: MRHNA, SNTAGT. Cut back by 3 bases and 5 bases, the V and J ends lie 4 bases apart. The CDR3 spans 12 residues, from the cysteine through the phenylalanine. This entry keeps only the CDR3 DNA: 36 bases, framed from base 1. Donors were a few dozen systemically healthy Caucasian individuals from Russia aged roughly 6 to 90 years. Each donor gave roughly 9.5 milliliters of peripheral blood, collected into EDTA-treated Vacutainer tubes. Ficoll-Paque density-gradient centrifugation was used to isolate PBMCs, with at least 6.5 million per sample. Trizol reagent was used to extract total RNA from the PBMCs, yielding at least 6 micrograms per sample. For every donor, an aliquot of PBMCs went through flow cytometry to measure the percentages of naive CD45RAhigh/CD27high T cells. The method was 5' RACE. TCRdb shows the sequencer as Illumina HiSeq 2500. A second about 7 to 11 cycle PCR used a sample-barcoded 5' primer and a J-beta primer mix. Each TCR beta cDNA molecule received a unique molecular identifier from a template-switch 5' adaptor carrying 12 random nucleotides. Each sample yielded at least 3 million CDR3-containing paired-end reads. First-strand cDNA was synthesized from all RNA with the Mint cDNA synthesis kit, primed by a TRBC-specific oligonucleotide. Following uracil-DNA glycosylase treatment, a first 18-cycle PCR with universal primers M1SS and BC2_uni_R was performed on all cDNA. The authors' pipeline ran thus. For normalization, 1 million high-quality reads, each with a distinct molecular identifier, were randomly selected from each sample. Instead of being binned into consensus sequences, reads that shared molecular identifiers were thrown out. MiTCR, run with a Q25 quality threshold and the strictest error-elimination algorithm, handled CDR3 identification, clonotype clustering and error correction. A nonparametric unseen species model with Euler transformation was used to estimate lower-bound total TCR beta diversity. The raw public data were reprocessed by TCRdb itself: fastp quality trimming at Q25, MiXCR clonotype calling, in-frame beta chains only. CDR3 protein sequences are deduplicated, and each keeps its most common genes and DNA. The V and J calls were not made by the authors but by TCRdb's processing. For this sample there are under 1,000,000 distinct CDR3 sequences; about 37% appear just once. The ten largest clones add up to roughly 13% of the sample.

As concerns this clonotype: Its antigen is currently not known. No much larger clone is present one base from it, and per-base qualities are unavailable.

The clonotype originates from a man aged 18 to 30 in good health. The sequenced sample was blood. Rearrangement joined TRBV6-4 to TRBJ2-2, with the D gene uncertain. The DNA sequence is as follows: TGTGCCAGCAGTGATTGGACCGGGGAGCTGTTTTTT. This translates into CASSDWTGELFF.